The present T cell receptor (beta chain) was sequenced within a study of T cell responses to AZD1222 COVID-19 vaccine (dated by TCRdb to the early 2020s). Background for the entire study: A total of approximately 250 trial participants underwent TCR sequencing, of whom nearly 210 had received two doses of AZD1222 and some 25 had received two doses of the MenACWY control vaccine. Enrollment into the trials was organized by age into subgroups of 18-55, 56-69 and 70-plus years, and those subgroups contained roughly 140, 27 and 60 TCR-sequenced participants, respectively. Overall study results and their limits: The vaccine-associated CD4 TCRs covered the entire spike protein, and the dominant responses fell in regions 160-218 and 743-854. The 56-69-year group was small, and its depth increase did not reach significance, likely because of low power. Conclusions about previously exposed vaccinees are limited, since just 5 to 7 AZD1222 recipients were seropositive for SARS-CoV-2 at baseline. A significant rise in spike-specific TCR breadth and depth was observed after two AZD1222 doses relative to day 0 and relative to MenACWY recipients. Reportedly, almost half of the unique spike-specific TCRs recognized epitopes lying outside the regions that are mutated in the B.1.351 and B.1.1.7 variants. Most participants were white British and females outnumbered males, and the authors suggested that clonal diversity may have been underestimated. No day 14 peak-response samples were available, so repertoires were characterized only after the peak T cell response.

The CDR3 regions of human TCRbeta chains were subjected to immunosequencing. The source study handled its data this way. TCRs in the repertoires were matched against a reference library of SARS-CoV-2-specific TCRs that had been generated with the MIRA antigen-specificity platform. Breadth meant the fraction of unique TCRs that were SARS-CoV-2-associated, whereas depth meant the fraction of total T cells that were SARS-CoV-2-associated. Using the MIRA data, every spike-specific TCR was mapped to the spike region that the TCR reacted to and assigned to either a CD4 or a CD8 class. Log10-transformed breadth and depth values were compared by one-way ANOVA with Sidak's multiple comparisons tests. Here the immuneACCESS table is served through TCRdb, limited to in-frame sequences with V and J called. Missing clones are a known gap in these copies; in checked studies unresolved V genes cover under half, and the rest lacks a known reason. V and J calls and clone size follow that table, whereas D and trimming were derived from the DNA. The sample table lists 95,000 to 100,000 clones, 70% to 85% of them with a count of one. Over 12% of the sample is in the top ten clones.

The time point label of this sample denotes: about 28 days (+/-7) after the second vaccine dose. AZD1222 recipients given second doses at about 4 weeks or at about 12 weeks were pooled, since spike-specific TCR depth and breadth were not found to differ between the two schedules. Samples from vaccinated people were obtained from the UK trials COV001 and COV002, which included a single-blind randomized controlled phase 2/3 trial of AZD1222 (ChAdOx1 nCoV-19) in healthy adults. Trial participant PBMC samples were collected at day 0 and day 28 after the second dose for TCRbeta chain sequencing. Comments on this clone: Its antigen has not been determined. No base quality values were provided; no much bigger clone lies one nucleotide off.

The germline V gene sets CDR1 to SGHRS and CDR2 to YFSETQ. The germline V and J ends show losses of 0 bases and 8 bases respectively, and no gene match explains 9 bases of the junction. The CDR3 runs 15 amino acids, cysteine and phenylalanine included. Of the read, only the CDR3 DNA is kept; its 45 bases are in frame from base 1. The rearrangement combines TRBV5-1 with TRBJ1-2; 8 central nucleotides agree with TRBD1. The sample in question was peripheral blood, obtained 28 days after the second AZD1222 dose. The TCR originated in an adult who received the AZD1222 COVID-19 vaccine. Here is the DNA: TGCGCCAGCAGCTTGGGGGCAGGGGGCGCCTTGGGCTACACCTTC. Translated, it gives CASSLGAGGALGYTF.